The sequence of this T cell receptor (beta chain) was determined in a study of response to subunit inactivated influenza vaccine. TCRdb itself ran the RT-PCR reads through MiXCR, one entry per CDR3 protein. This sample has about 520,000 distinct CDR3 sequences, with approximately 24% found just once. Deletions cut 0 bases from V and 5 bases from J, with 17 bases between. CDR1 is SGDLS and CDR2 is YYNGEE in the germline V gene. The CDR3 length is 16 residues. The source of this sequence is a middle-aged man who received an inactivated influenza vaccine. The V and J genes are TRBV9 and TRBJ1-1; possible D gene TRBD1, 6 bases. This specimen consisted of CD4+ T cells sorted from PBMCs, obtained 4 to 6 days after vaccination. The CDR3 nucleotides are TGTGCCAGCAGCGTAGAGGGGTCTTGGAGGGGGACTGAAGCTTTCTTT. Its translation is CASSVEGSWRGTEAFF.